This T cell receptor beta chain was obtained from a study of blood T cell repertoires in COVID-19. Study-wide background: Whether acute or convalescent, the COVID-19 samples came from the United States, Italy and Spain. T cells, B-cell-depleted T cells, or PBMCs supplied cDNA or gDNA.

From germline, CDR1 is SGHNT and CDR2 YYREEE (reference sequence). Trimming shortened V by 4 bases and J by 4 bases, and 17 bases separated the two germline ends. The CDR3 sequence is 15 residues long. This clone has just one count. Original data processing: Reference gene primer amplification gave nucleated cell count estimates. Profiled with immunoSEQ multiplex PCR; TCRdb holds only in-frame clones, not every one. D and trimming come from the DNA, and the V and J calls and clone size come from that table. The sample carries about 270,000 clones, around four fifths recorded once. This chain links TRBV5-4 with TRBJ1-1; D gene unclear. Material for sequencing was peripheral blood. The receptor was isolated from a woman between 50 and 59 years old with active or convalescent COVID-19. The CDR3 spells CASSRREPSGTEAFF. The CDR3 DNA is TGTGCCAGCAGCCGCCGGGAGCCGTCGGGCACTGAAGCTTTCTTT.